These 8 T cell receptor beta chains were sequenced from one sample in a study of T cells in Graves' hyperthyroidism and ophthalmopathy. Template material for amplifying TCR beta CDR3 regions consisted of RNA transcripts. Primed by the HTBI set, a first-round RT-PCR was run on the TCR CDR3. TCRdb independently ran MiXCR on the multiplex PCR reads; one entry per CDR3 protein. There are some 600,000 distinct CDR3 sequences in the sample; around 45% occur only once, and about 8.2% lies in the top ten. Sequenced material: peripheral blood or thyroid tissue (not recorded which). The receptors were sampled from a woman aged 18-35 years with Graves' hyperthyroidism.

V and J are TRBV2 and TRBJ1-5, with 12 nucleotides matching TRBD1. This CDR3 region has 15 residues. The germline CDR1 and CDR2 sequences are SNHLY and FYNNEI. Trimming at V came to 6 bases and at J to 7 bases, leaving 7 bases not matched to a gene. The CDR3 loop is CASRGQGQGAQPQHF. CDR3 nucleotides: TGTGCCAGCAGAGGACAGGGACAGGGGGCACAGCCCCAGCATTTT.

This clonotype has only a few counts. The rearrangement links TRBV2 to TRBJ1-4; D unresolved. Looked up from germline, CDR1 is SNHLY and CDR2 is FYNNEI. V lost 6 bases and J lost 4, with 9 bases in between. CDR3 size: 13 residues. CDR3 region: CASRETGNEKLFF. The CDR3 nucleotides read TGTGCCAGCAGGGAGACGGGTAATGAAAAACTGTTTTTT.

As regards this clonotype: A read error may be the cause here, since a much bigger clone is one base away. The chain has TRBV24-1 and TRBJ2-5, with D uncertain. Trimming took 4 bases from V and 13 from J, leaving 18 bases between them. The CDR3 has 13 amino acids. The germline V gene encodes CDR1 KGHDR and CDR2 SFDVKD. The CDR3 sequence is CATSEPTTILLYF. Here the CDR3 DNA reads TGTGCCACCAGTGAGCCGACGACCATCCTTTTGTACTTC.

Here the CDR3 DNA reads TGTGCCAGCAGCGGTTGGCAGACCGGTGAAGCTTTCTTT. Its translation: CASSGWQTGEAFF. This chain links TRBV9 with TRBJ1-1; D remains unclear. The CDR3 runs to 13 residues. Per germline, CDR1 SGDLS and CDR2 YYNGEE. V was clipped by 3 bases and J by 7 bases, with 13 bases between them.

This clonotype was observed many times. The chain recombines TRBV7-9 with TRBJ2-7; 13 nucleotides align to TRBD2. Trimming removed 1 base from V and 5 bases from J; junction bases left unmatched: 5. Germline V gene sequence: CDR1 SEHNR, CDR2 FQNEAQ (reference sequence). The CDR3 extends over 16 amino acids. The CDR3 region has the DNA TGTGCCAGCAGCTTAGTGGGGACTAGCGGGATCCACGAGCAGTACTTC. Its protein is CASSLVGTSGIHEQYF.

The chain uses TRBV20-1 and TRBJ2-7; D tentatively fits TRBD1 or TRBD2 (5 bases each). In germline, CDR1 is DFQATT, CDR2 SNEGSKA (reference sequence). CDR3 length: 14 residues. The V end lost 4 bases, the J end lost 5 bases, and 18 bases lay between the germline ends. CDR3 sequence reads: CSATGLLGVHEQYF. CDR3 coding DNA: TGCAGTGCTACCGGACTCCTAGGGGTCCACGAGCAGTACTTC.

This clonotype was counted many times. The V and J genes are TRBV19 and TRBJ2-5; possibly TRBD2 for D (6 bases). The CDR3 contains 12 residues. Trimming pared 6 bases from V and 4 bases from J, leaving 9 bases between. Germline CDR1 and CDR2: LNHDA and SQIVND (reference sequence). DNA of the CDR3: TGTGCCAGTAGGGGGACTGGAGAGACCCAGTACTTC. Amino acids: CASRGTGETQYF.

The table lists this clonotype with a few counts. The chain links TRBV6-5 to TRBJ2-7, with D possibly being TRBD1 (6 bases). The germline CDR1 and CDR2 sequences are MNHEY and SVGAGI. Trimming left V 5 bases short and J 3 bases short, with 14 bases between. This CDR3 comprises 14 residues. In nucleotides, the CDR3 is TGTGCCAGCAGTCAGGCCGACAGGAGCTACGAGCAGTACTTC. Protein: CASSQADRSYEQYF.